Below, 27 T cell receptor beta chains from the same sample are listed, as sequenced in a study of CXCR3-negative and CXCR3-positive naive CD8 T cells. Libraries were UMI-labeled 5' RACE TRB cDNA. Each CDR3 protein gets one entry in TCRdb, which reprocessed the 5' RACE reads and gives no DNA. This repertoire comprises some 28,000 distinct CDR3 sequences; its ten largest clones make up approximately 10%. Sequencing input: memory CD8+ T cells from blood. The receptors were sampled from a human donor in good health. Some clones in this sample may be carry-over from other donors' samples.

The rearrangement links TRBV6-6 to TRBJ2-5; TCRdb proposes TRBD2, but this gene call is untestable without DNA. Germline assignment: CDR1 MNHNY and CDR2 SVGAGI (reference sequence). The CDR3 has 17 amino acids. CDR3 residues: CASSQPTSGVTQETQYF.

This chain links TRBV6-2 or TRBV6-3 with TRBJ1-1. The CDR3 spans 15 residues. CDR1 MNHEY and CDR2 SVGEGT come from the germline V gene. The CDR3 protein is CASSYAGSSSTEAFF.

The chain has TRBV28 and TRBJ2-7; the D call from TCRdb, TRBD2, cannot be confirmed without DNA. CDR3 size: 15 residues. Germline V lookup: CDR1 MDHEN, CDR2 SYDVKM. This CDR3 is CASSFRGPLENEQYF.

The chain employs TRBV20-1 and TRBJ2-7; the D gene TCRdb calls, TRBD1, cannot be checked with no DNA. The V gene's germline CDR1 is DFQATT and CDR2 SNEGSKA (reference sequence). This CDR3 has 15 amino acids. CDR3 sequence reads: CSARWLDRAVYEQYF.

V gene TRBV5-4 combines with J gene TRBJ1-2; TCRdb's D call, TRBD1, is unchecked because there is no DNA. CDR1 and CDR2 from the germline V gene are SGHNT and YYREEE (reference sequence). This CDR3 is 13 amino acids long. The CDR3: CASSLGTEGGYTF.

This chain connects TRBV5-1 to TRBJ1-5; lacking DNA, the TRBD1 call made by TCRdb goes unchecked. This CDR3 has 14 amino acids. The germline V gene encodes CDR1 SGHRS and CDR2 YFSETQ. This chain's CDR3 is CASSSGTGNQPQHF. Full variable domain (remainder filled in from reference TRBV5-1 and TRBJ1-5): KAGVTQTPRYLIKTRGQQVTLSCSPISGHRSVSWYQQTPGQGLQFLFEYFSETQRNKGNFPGRFSGRQFSNSRSEMNVSTLELGDSALYLCASSSGTGNQPQHFGDGTRLSIL.

The gene calls are TRBV28 and TRBJ2-7; TCRdb calls TRBD2, which cannot be checked without DNA. There are 13 residues in the CDR3. Per germline, CDR1 MDHEN and CDR2 SYDVKM. The chain's CDR3 is CASRNSGSYEQYF.

The V call is TRBV7-9, the J call TRBJ1-1. Germline lookup yields CDR1 SEHNR and CDR2 FQNEAQ (reference sequence). CDR3 length: 13 residues. CDR3 residues: CASPHPGGTEAFF.

V is TRBV4-3 and J is TRBJ1-1; checking the TCRdb D call of TRBD1 is not possible without DNA. Germline CDR1 reads LGHNA; CDR2 reads YSLEER. The CDR3 contains 15 residues. The CDR3 here is CASSQDSGGNTEAFF.

CDR3 in amino acids: CASSVGGYQDTQYF. J is TRBJ2-3 and V is TRBV9; TCRdb picks TRBD2, but there is no DNA to check that call. Germline assignment: CDR1 SGDLS and CDR2 YYNGEE. This CDR3 spans 14 amino acids. The whole variable domain, remainder taken from reference TRBV9 and TRBJ2-3, is DSGVTQTPKHLITATGQRVTLRCSPRSGDLSVYWYQQSLDQGLQFLIQYYNGEERAKGNILERFSAQQFPDLHSELNLSSLELGDSALYFCASSVGGYQDTQYFGPGTRLTVL.

This clonotype is labeled medium-sized based on frequency. The V gene is TRBV6-4, the J gene TRBJ2-2; the D call of TRBD1 rests on TCRdb alone, since no DNA is present to check it. This CDR3 spans 14 amino acids. CDR1 and CDR2 from the germline V gene are MRHNA and SNTAGT. The CDR3 spells CASSDSTGGGELFF.

The chain has TRBV4-3 and TRBJ2-7. This CDR3 is built from 13 residues. In germline, CDR1 is LGHNA, CDR2 YSLEER. CDR3: CASSPGHLYEQYF.

This rearrangement joins TRBV6-6 to TRBJ2-1; the TCRdb call, TRBD2, lacks DNA for checking. From germline, CDR1 is MNHNY and CDR2 SVGAGI (reference sequence). This CDR3 contains 15 residues. The CDR3 protein is CASTPLAATHNEQFF.

CDR3 sequence: CSAIVLMNTEAFF. This chain links TRBV20-1 with TRBJ1-1. The CDR3 runs 13 residues. Germline V lookup: CDR1 DFQATT, CDR2 SNEGSKA (reference sequence).

The rearrangement uses TRBV5-1 and TRBJ2-2. Germline CDR1 SGHRS, CDR2 YFSETQ. The CDR3 is 14 amino acids. CDR3 sequence: CASRLELNTGELFF. The whole variable domain, filled in from reference TRBV5-1 and TRBJ2-2, reads KAGVTQTPRYLIKTRGQQVTLSCSPISGHRSVSWYQQTPGQGLQFLFEYFSETQRNKGNFPGRFSGRQFSNSRSEMNVSTLELGDSALYLCASRLELNTGELFFGEGSRLTVL.

CDR3 amino acids: CSVAAWGQETQYF. This rearrangement joins TRBV29-1 to TRBJ2-5. The CDR3 is 13 amino acids. Germline CDR1 is SQVTM and CDR2 is ANQGSEA.

The chain carries TRBV3-1 and TRBJ2-1; lacking DNA, the TRBD2 call made by TCRdb goes unchecked. From germline, CDR1 is LGHDT and CDR2 YNNKEL (reference sequence). This CDR3 has 16 amino acids. CDR3 in amino acids: CASSQDSRGTYNEQFF.

CDR3: CSVRDTWGYTF. J is TRBJ1-2 and V is TRBV29-1; TCRdb selects TRBD1, and the lack of DNA leaves this call unchecked. The germline CDR1 and CDR2 sequences are SQVTM and ANQGSEA. CDR3 length: 11 residues.

The chain recombines TRBV24-1 with TRBJ2-1; there is no DNA to check the TCRdb D call of TRBD1. Per the germline V gene, CDR1 is KGHDR and CDR2 is SFDVKD. The CDR3 extends over 14 amino acids. The CDR3 reads CATSGGTGHNEQFF.

The chain carries TRBV6-2 or TRBV6-3 and TRBJ2-2. This CDR3 is 17 amino acids long. The germline V gene has CDR1 MNHEY and CDR2 SVGEGT. The CDR3 here is CASSYSIQDEKTGELFF.

The J gene is TRBJ2-1, the V gene TRBV29-1; the TRBD2 assignment by TCRdb is unverifiable without DNA. CDR3 length: 14 amino acids. The germline gives CDR1 SQVTM, CDR2 ANQGSEA. The CDR3 protein is CSVEVREEYNEQFF.

The genes are TRBV29-1 and TRBJ2-3; TCRdb returns TRBD1, unconfirmable since there is no DNA. The CDR3 has 14 amino acids. Germline CDR1 SQVTM, CDR2 ANQGSEA. The CDR3 here is CSVEAQDSTDTQYF.

CDR3 protein: CASRMNPLGLNTGELFF. The chain uses TRBV12-3 or TRBV12-4 and TRBJ2-2; there is no DNA to check the TCRdb D call of TRBD1. The CDR3 consists of 17 residues.

This clonotype is called medium-sized based on its frequency. This rearrangement joins TRBV15 to TRBJ2-7; TCRdb selects TRBD1, and the lack of DNA leaves this call unchecked. CDR3 size: 17 residues. In germline, CDR1 is LNHNV, CDR2 YYDKDF (reference sequence). CDR3 protein: CATSRERSSGTPYEQYF.

This chain joins TRBV7-9 and TRBJ2-1. CDR3 size: 13 residues. CDR1 is SEHNR, CDR2 FQNEAQ, per germline (reference sequence). CDR3 residues: CASSLYSLNEQFF.

V and J are TRBV5-1 and TRBJ2-7; the D gene TCRdb calls, TRBD2, cannot be checked with no DNA. The CDR3 length is 14 residues. Germline CDR1 and CDR2: SGHRS and YFSETQ. The CDR3 sequence is CASSFGGPTYEQYF.

The V gene is TRBV4-3, the J gene TRBJ2-5; TCRdb outputs TRBD1, but without DNA this stays unchecked. CDR3 length equals 16 residues. Per germline, CDR1 LGHNA and CDR2 YSLEER. The CDR3 sequence is CASSQDGTGGAETQYF.